This record concerns one T cell receptor (beta chain) sequence. This clonotype was picked up a small number of times. What antigen it recognizes has not been identified. No quality values exist for individual bases; no much larger clone is one base distant. Interpreted using the paper, the treatment or condition label stands for: live attenuated yellow fever vaccine strain. A standard Ficoll-Paque protocol was used to isolate PBMCs from peripheral blood. CD4 and CD8 T-cell fractions were isolated with Dynabeads CD4 and CD8 positive selection kits. TriZol was used to extract RNA from bulk PBMCs, from CD4 and CD8 fractions, and from dextramer-positive and dextramer-negative fractions. TCR cDNA was synthesized by 5'RACE template switching, through which a universal primer site and unique molecular identifiers were introduced. cDNA synthesis was primed from both the TCR alpha and TCR beta constant segments. Libraries were amplified in two PCR steps, with sample barcodes and sequencing adapters added in the second step. Sequencing of libraries was performed on Illumina HiSeq 2500 (2x100 bp) or NovaSeq (2x150 bp). Per the original workflow: MIGEC handled demultiplexing of reads and collapsing into UMI consensus sequences, while MiXCR performed V(D)J alignment. Clonotypes responding to the vaccine were identified with edgeR on replicate PBMC samples, with the criteria of FDR below 0.01 and a log2 fold change above 5 up to day 15. Each bulk clonotype was labeled CD4 or CD8 based on which sequenced repertoire, CD4 or CD8, contained the clonotype at higher abundance. In TCRdb, the public reads were trimmed at Q25 with fastp and aligned with MiXCR, with productive beta chains retained. Each entry is one CDR3 protein sequence, shown with its most common DNA and genes. The V and J calls were determined by TCRdb, not by the authors. Here the sample has about 260,000 distinct CDR3 sequences; roughly 13% occur a single time. About 0.54% of the sample is held by the ten biggest clonotypes.

These data belong to a study of T cells after yellow fever vaccination (dated by TCRdb to between 2018 and 2020). Notes on the research overall: The SMART-Seq v4 Ultra Low Input RNA kit was used to prepare libraries from fractions with low cell numbers. Bulk TCR alpha and beta repertoires were sequenced longitudinally to track T-cell clones before and after primary and booster YFV17D yellow fever vaccination. Two healthy male donors, one aged 18 to 30 and one aged 30 to 40 years, made up the cohort. Blood samples were taken at several timepoints before and after primary and secondary immunization, and bulk PBMC replicates and cell subsets were isolated. Results and caveats for the whole study, not just this receptor: The secondary T-cell response was weaker than the primary response but faster, peaking on day 5 instead of day 15. Most clones expanded after primary vaccination were re-detected after the booster (approximately 95% of CD4 and 88% of CD8), suggesting broad memory maintenance. Because the study included only two donors, the extent to which the findings can be generalized is limited. A small share of clonotypes was detected in both CD4 and CD8 compartments, with the overlap likely arising from convergent recombination. Computational filtering was needed because FACS-sorted repertoires could contain abundant contaminating clonotypes from the bulk population.

The CDR3 has 13 amino acids, counting the end cysteine and phenylalanine. Here the CDR3 DNA is all that survives: 39 bases in frame from base 1. Deletion took 3 bases off V and 1 base off J, with a span of 2 bases between the germline ends. In the germline V gene, CDR1 corresponds to KGHDR and CDR2 to SFDVKD. The sequencing here drew on CD4+ T cells sorted from PBMCs, taken 45 days after the yellow fever booster vaccination. This clonotype was sampled from a man aged 25-45 years who received the YFV17D yellow fever vaccine. Recombination connected TRBV24-1 to TRBJ2-2; the D gene cannot be named for sure. The sequence in DNA is TGTGCCACCAGTGATGAGAACACCGGGGAGCTGTTTTTT. This sequence encodes CATSDENTGELFF.